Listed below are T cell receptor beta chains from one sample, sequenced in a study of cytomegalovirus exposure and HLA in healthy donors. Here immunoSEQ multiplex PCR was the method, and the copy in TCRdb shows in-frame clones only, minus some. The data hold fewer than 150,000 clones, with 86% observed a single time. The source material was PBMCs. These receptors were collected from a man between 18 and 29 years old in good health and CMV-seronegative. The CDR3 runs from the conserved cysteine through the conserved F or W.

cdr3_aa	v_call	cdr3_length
CASSLAGWQPQHF	TRBV11-2	13
CASSSRGSSYNEQFF	TRBV7-9	15
CASSLPDREAFF	TRBV18	12
CASSEGGARGYTF	TRBV25-1	13
CASSPTGTVMNTEAFF	TRBV18	16
CASSLGGLAGGTQYF	TRBV7-2	15
CASSETTGAMNTEAFF	TRBV2	16
CASSNTGYWAFF	TRBV7-9	12
CASSSTGTSSYEQYF	TRBV5-6	15
CASSYSGLTDTQYF	TRBV6-5	14
CASGTGGMNTEAFF	TRBV10-2	14
CASARGTASYEQYF	TRBV7-8	14
CASSLTSGGAGVTGELFF	TRBV11-1	18
CASSPPLAGGPKYEQYF	TRBV7-9	17
CASSPRTGRADTQYF	TRBV4-1	15
CASSDPRGSSNYGYTF	TRBV6-1	16
CASSGGGRDTQYF	TRBV5-1	13
CASSVRTGVNTEAFF	TRBV5-4	15
CASGLVVDRRIYGYTF	TRBV12-5	16
CASSVSGHYNEQFF	TRBV9	14
CSGEQQFTGELFF	TRBV29-1	13
CATIAGGYNEQFF	TRBV19	13
CAWSMTSGLAEAQYF	TRBV30	15
CASSDTRQGPQLGYTF	TRBV2	16
CASSLAGVFGTDTQYF	TRBV5-1	16
CASSVSGGGTDTQYF	TRBV6-1	15
CASSSPYPVGTGELFF	TRBV7-9	16
CASTRRDRTGAGTNTGELFF	TRBV19	20
CASSESVQGAGYGYTF	TRBV6-1	16
CASGEQGTNQPQHF	TRBV12-5	14
CASRAEGATEAFF	TRBV25-1	13
CASSLVGAGGQHEQFF	TRBV7-9	16
CASSLSGTRLGELFF	TRBV28	15
CASSPFSGTESGYTF	TRBV14	15
CASSLGELSGDTQYF	TRBV7-9	15
CASSLRENGNQPQHF	TRBV19	15
CASSREQGINTEAFF	TRBV7-8	15
CAISFPEAVGSSYEQYF	TRBV10-3	17
CASSLLRGYTF	TRBV13	11
CASSQGQEAFF	TRBV6-5	11
CAWRPLGKETQYF	TRBV30	13